This T cell receptor (beta chain) originates from a study of blood T cell repertoires in COVID-19. This clone has a single count. Measured with immunoSEQ multiplex PCR; TCRdb has only the in-frame clones, and not every one. This table has some 250,000 clones, about 83% appearing once. The sequence was collected from a man older than 75 with acute or convalescent COVID-19. Sequenced input: peripheral blood.

As DNA, the CDR3 is TGTGCCAGCAGCCAATTGGGCGCAAACGACAATGAGCAGTTCTTC. Its translation is CASSQLGANDNEQFF. The chain is built from TRBV3-1 (or the pseudogene TRBV3-2) and TRBJ2-1; D not resolved. CDR3 length: 15 amino acids. CDR1 is LGHDT, CDR2 YNNKEL, per germline (reference sequence). Trimming removed 2 bases from V and 5 bases from J, with 13 bases in between.